This T cell receptor beta chain was obtained from a study of T cell repertoires in breast cancer (dated by TCRdb to the mid-2010s). Regarding the research as a whole: Samples profiled in the study came from tumors, lymph nodes and peripheral blood lymphocytes of breast cancer patients, along with peripheral blood from healthy control donors. Most of the roughly 21 patient tumors analyzed for shared TCRs were ER+/PR+. Controls included nine healthy donors of an age range similar to the patients. On average, about 500,000 sequences per sample and roughly 10 reads per input cell were obtained by sequencing. Because breast cancer has a low mutational burden and rarely has common mutations, the study reasoned that TCRs shared between breast cancer patients would target shared antigens. After being minced and digested with Liberase and DNase, tumors and tumor-involved lymph nodes were passed through 70-um and 40-um filters. Tumor-free lymph nodes were processed with no enzymatic digestion, and blood samples were separated using Ficoll. Study-wide findings and limitations: About 19 TCR pairs were shared across seven or more patient tumors and were rarely found in control blood, which suggests possible tumor specificity. Tumor-involved sentinel lymph nodes shared about fourfold more TCRs with matched tumor repertoires than tumor-free nodes (roughly 8% versus 2%). Emulsion RT-PCR was considered qualitative rather than quantitative, since transcript abundance and primer differences skewed clone recovery. TRBV7 predominated among shared TCRs, which may reflect tumor recognition or a mispriming bias from eight TRBV7 primers. Genuine antitumor clones may have been missed because singleton TCRs were discarded and only part of each tumor was sampled. Shared TCRs were encoded by various nucleotide sequences, which suggests selection and expansion based on antigen.

To analyze paired alpha-beta TCRs of CD8+ T cells, the study used an expanded emulsion RT-PCR method with primers covering all TCR V genes. CD8+ T cells were isolated with a CD8 positive selection kit and were then incubated overnight in about 10 IU/mL IL-2 prior to emulsion RT-PCR. Library creation used emulsion pairing. Unpaired genes were suppressed by a second nested PCR containing blocking oligos, after which a third nested PCR added Illumina adaptors and barcodes. Each master mix for emulsion RT-PCR held 5,000-250,000 T cells along with C-region, Stepout and V-region primers. The Micellula Emulsion and Purification Kit was used to make the emulsions, and Qiagen OneStep RT-PCR reagents were used for RT-PCR. Pooled libraries were sequenced on an Illumina MiSeq with paired-end 2 x 250 reads. Turning to the authors' computational methods: Read pairs were joined in Galaxy and clipped at the engineered overlap into separate alpha and beta files, and reads that were not clipped were discarded. Alpha-beta pairs were assigned with CompleteTCR, a MiTCR-based pipeline that links chains sharing read cluster identifiers using an R script. TCR sequences that were observed only once, representing about 1-3.4%, were removed as potential sequencing errors. In TCRdb, the public reads were trimmed at Q25 with fastp and aligned with MiXCR, with productive beta chains retained. Each entry merges the rows of one CDR3 protein and shows their most common DNA and genes. The V and J calls follow TCRdb's processing rather than the paper's. This sample lists about 4,400 distinct CDR3 sequences; approximately 36% were detected once. The ten top clones hold 30% to 35% of the sample.

As for this clonotype: Its antigen is not yet known. Qualities for individual bases were not recorded, and no much larger clone is one base off.

CDR1 LGHDT and CDR2 YNNKEL are derived from the germline V gene (reference sequence). Reading from cysteine to phenylalanine, the CDR3 counts 15 amino acids. The DNA shown is the 45-base CDR3, in frame from base 1. Trimming removed 4 bases from V and 5 bases from J, leaving 17 bases between the germline ends. The sample taken for sequencing was CD8+ T cells. The V and J segments used are TRBV3-1 and TRBJ2-5; the D gene is possibly TRBD2, with 5 bases matching. The receptor comes from a pool of human donors with breast cancer or a healthy control (not recorded which). The nucleotide sequence reads as follows: TGTGCCAGCAGCCCCCTTCTTGTAGGCGGGGAGACCCAGTACTTC. This encodes CASSPLLVGGETQYF.